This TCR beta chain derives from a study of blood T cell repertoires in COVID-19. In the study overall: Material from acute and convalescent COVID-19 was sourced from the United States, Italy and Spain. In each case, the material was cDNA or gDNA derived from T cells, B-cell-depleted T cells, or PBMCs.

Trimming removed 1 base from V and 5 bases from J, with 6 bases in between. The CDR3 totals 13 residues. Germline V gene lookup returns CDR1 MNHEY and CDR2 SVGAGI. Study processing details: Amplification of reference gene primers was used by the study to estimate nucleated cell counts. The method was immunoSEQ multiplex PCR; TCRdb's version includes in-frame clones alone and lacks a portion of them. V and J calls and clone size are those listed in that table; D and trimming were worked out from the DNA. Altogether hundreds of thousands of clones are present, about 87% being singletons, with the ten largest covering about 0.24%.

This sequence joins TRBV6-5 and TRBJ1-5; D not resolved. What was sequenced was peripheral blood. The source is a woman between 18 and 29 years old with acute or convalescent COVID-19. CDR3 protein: CASSYLIDQPQHF. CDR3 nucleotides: TGTGCCAGCAGTTACTTAATAGATCAGCCCCAGCATTTT.